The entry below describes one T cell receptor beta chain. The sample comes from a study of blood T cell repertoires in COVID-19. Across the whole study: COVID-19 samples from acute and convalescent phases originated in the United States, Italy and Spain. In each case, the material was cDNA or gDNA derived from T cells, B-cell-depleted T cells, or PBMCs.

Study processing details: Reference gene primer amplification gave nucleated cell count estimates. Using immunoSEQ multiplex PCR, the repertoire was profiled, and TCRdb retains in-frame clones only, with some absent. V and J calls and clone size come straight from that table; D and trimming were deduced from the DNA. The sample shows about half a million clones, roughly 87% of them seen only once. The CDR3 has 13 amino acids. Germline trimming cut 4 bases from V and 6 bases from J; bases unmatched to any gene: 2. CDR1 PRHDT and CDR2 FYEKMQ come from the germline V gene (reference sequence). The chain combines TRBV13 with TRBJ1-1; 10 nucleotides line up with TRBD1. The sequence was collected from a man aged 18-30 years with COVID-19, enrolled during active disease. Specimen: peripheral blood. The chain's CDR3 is CASSSDRGAEAFF. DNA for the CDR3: TGTGCCAGCAGCTCGGACAGGGGGGCTGAAGCTTTCTTT.